This TCR beta chain comes out of a study of blood T cells in healthy people across ages (dated by TCRdb to about 2015). A note on the overall study: In model experiments, template switching captured roughly one uniquely barcoded TCR beta cDNA molecule for every two T cells. To track age-related changes in TCR beta repertoire diversity, the study relied on deep sequencing normalized with unique cDNA molecular identifiers. Donors were grouped into four age groups: young (average approximately 15 years), middle-aged (around 39), aged (about 60) and long-lived (approximately 75). To avoid experimental bias, donors of different ages were distributed randomly across sequencing lanes. The study analyzed two additional independent replicas of 1 million unique cDNA reads from the same blood draw for two donors, one aged 18 to 30 and one aged 80 or older. Overall study results and their limits: As age increased, observed TCR beta diversity per million T cells dropped in a roughly linear way, and a significant reduction was already evident by age 40. A strong correlation was found between observed TCR beta diversity and the percentage of naive T cells measured by flow cytometry. Estimates of total diversity from one million sequenced T cells were regarded as lower bounds and underestimates. Compared with the aged group, more naive CD4+ T cells, fewer expanded clones and increased TCR diversity were shown by the long-lived group, suggesting age selection. Because profiling used bulk unsorted PBMCs, naive and antigen-experienced compartments could not be compared conclusively. Donor CMV infection status was unknown, potentially confounding age-related changes in expanded clonotypes.

The donors were roughly 39 Caucasian individuals from Russia, aged 6 to 90 years, who were systemically healthy. Roughly 10 milliliters of peripheral blood were collected from each donor into EDTA-treated Vacutainer tubes. Ficoll-Paque density-gradient centrifugation was used to isolate PBMCs, with at least 6.5 million per sample. Trizol reagent was used to extract total RNA from PBMCs, with at least 6 micrograms per sample. For every donor, flow cytometry on a PBMC aliquot measured the percentage of naive CD45RAhigh/CD27high T cells. The CDR3, from cysteine to phenylalanine, totals 13 residues. Solely the CDR3 DNA is kept, with 39 bases framed from the first base. V loses 5 bases of germline sequence and J loses 4 bases, and the interval between the two ends is 11 bases. Concerning this clonotype itself: Its antigen is still unknown. Base qualities were left out, and no much larger clone turns up one base away.

To prepare the library, 5' RACE was applied. Sequencing took place on an Illumina HiSeq 2500. A second PCR of about 6 to 11 cycles was run with a J-beta primer mix and a sample-barcoded 5' primer. Each TCR beta cDNA molecule received a unique molecular identifier from a template-switch 5' adaptor carrying 12 random nucleotides. Each sample yielded at least 2.5 million CDR3-containing paired-end reads. First-strand cDNA synthesis was performed from all RNA using the Mint cDNA synthesis kit, with priming by a TRBC-specific oligonucleotide. Following uracil-DNA glycosylase treatment, all cDNA underwent a first 18-cycle PCR with the universal primers M1SS and BC2_uni_R. In the source study's methods: Each sample was normalized by randomly selecting 1 million high-quality reads, each carrying a distinct molecular identifier. Reads sharing molecular identifiers were discarded rather than binned into consensus sequences. MiTCR, set to a Q25 quality threshold and the strictest error-elimination algorithm, was used for CDR3 identification, clonotype clustering and error correction. A nonparametric unseen species model with Euler transformation was used to estimate lower-bound total TCR beta diversity. The public reads were reanalyzed by TCRdb: fastp trimming at Q25, MiXCR alignment, in-frame beta chains only. Rows matching on CDR3 protein sequence are summarized as one entry with the most common DNA and genes. What appears here as the V and J calls and clone size reflects TCRdb's work, not the paper's. The table for this sample lists 550,000 to 700,000 distinct CDR3 sequences; 27% of them were counted only once. The top ten clones comprise 18% of the sample.

This chain joins TRBV12-3 or TRBV12-4 to TRBJ2-5; the D segment cannot be called with confidence. The TCR was taken from a woman aged 70-85 years in good health. Material: blood. The CDR3 region: CASSARNGETQYF. The DNA sequence reads TGTGCCAGCAGTGCTCGCAACGGAGAGACCCAGTACTTC.